The 18 T cell receptor beta chains given below trace back to one sample, sequenced in a study of tumor-infiltrating lymphocytes in primary liver carcinoma. The investigators made TCR beta cDNA from around 530 ng total RNA, using a constant-region primer. Each TCR beta library was derived from three nested multiplex PCR rounds that employed slightly modified ARM-PCR. Each of the first two PCR rounds ran roughly 10 cycles with TRBV1-TRBV30 forward and C-beta reverse primers. TCRdb used MiXCR to reprocess the multiplex PCR reads, holding one entry per CDR3 protein. The sample shows fewer than 40,000 distinct CDR3 sequences, roughly 70% of them seen only once. Starting material for RNA and DNA co-extraction consisted of roughly 19-34 mg of unsorted bulk tissue. Sequences were obtained from liver tumor tissue from sampling region 3. Described subset: tumor region T3, left-lateral pole. These receptors were collected from a woman in her thirties with primary liver carcinoma and hepatitis B virus infection.

This clonotype appeared once. This CDR3 is missing its conserved last phenylalanine or tryptophan, likely due to a read error. The V gene is TRBV5-6, the J gene TRBJ2-3; the D gene is possibly TRBD2 (5 bases). Germline values: CDR1 SGHDT, CDR2 YYEEEE. V was trimmed by 5 bases and J by 7 bases, leaving 11 bases between them. The CDR3 consists of 12 residues. The CDR3 loop reads CASRLRANTQYS. In nucleotides, the CDR3 is TGTGCCAGCAGATTGAGGGCAAATACGCAGTATTCT.

Only a few counts were recorded for this clonotype. This chain connects TRBV4-3 to TRBJ1-4; D ambiguous. Trimming shortened V by 9 bases and J by 8 bases, and 22 bases separated the two germline ends. The CDR3 loop spans 15 amino acids. Germline V gives CDR1 LGHNA, CDR2 YSLEER. CDR3 sequence (DNA): TGCGCCAGTGGCCTTAGAGGCCGGGTGGGGGAAAAACTGTTTTTT. Its translation: CASGLRGRVGEKLFF.

Only a few counts were recorded for this clonotype. The conserved closing phenylalanine or tryptophan is absent in this CDR3, likely reflecting a read error. The chain couples TRBV6-5 to TRBJ2-2; 8 bases are shared with TRBD1. Looked up from germline, CDR1 is MNHEY and CDR2 is SVGAGI. CDR3 length: 15 residues. CDR3 sequence: CTGSPRTGFTGELFS. The DNA of the CDR3 is TGTACCGGCAGTCCGCGGACAGGGTTCACCGGGGAGCTGTTTTCT.

With respect to this clonotype: Given the absence of the conserved phenylalanine or tryptophan at the CDR3 end, a read error is likely. CDR3: CASSPMTTRDGTQYS. Written as DNA, the CDR3 is TGTGCCAGCAGCCCCATGACTACCCGAGACGGGACCCAGTACTCC. The gene calls are TRBV11-3 and TRBJ2-5; possibly TRBD2 for D (5 bases). Germline loops: CDR1 SGHNT, CDR2 YENEEA. Trimming left V 5 bases short and J 7 bases short, with 20 bases between. The CDR3 covers 15 residues.

The chain couples TRBV11-3 to TRBJ2-1; 7 nucleotides agree with TRBD2. Germline V gene lookup returns CDR1 SGHNT and CDR2 YENEEA. V dropped 2 bases and J dropped 7; count of bases not matched to a gene: 11. This CDR3 is 16 amino acids long. The CDR3 DNA sequence: TGTGCCAGCAGCTTATGTGGCGGACTAGGGCGAAATGAGCAGTTCTTC. It specifies CASSLCGGLGRNEQFF.

With regard to this clonotype: At one boundary the junction diverges from the germline segment, which might be a read error. V gene TRBV2 combines with J gene TRBJ2-1; 7 positions match TRBD1. CDR3 length equals 19 residues. CDR1 is SNHLY, CDR2 FYNNEI, per germline. In nucleotides, the CDR3 is TGTACCAGCAGCCGCCTGGACAGGAGAACCTCTAGCTCCTACAATGAGCAGTTCTTC. As protein: CTSSRLDRRTSSSYNEQFF.

About this clonotype itself: Germline is not matched at one junction end, which may reflect a read error. The genes are TRBV11-3 and TRBJ1-3, with D unresolved. The germline gives CDR1 SGHNT, CDR2 YENEEA. The length of the CDR3 is 15 residues. As DNA, the CDR3 is TGTGTCAGCAGCTTAATTACGGGTTCGGGAAACGCCATATATTTT. Translated: CVSSLITGSGNAIYF.

Relative to its sample, this clonotype is large. The chain is built from TRBV11-2 and TRBJ2-5, with TRBD1 as a possible D gene (6 bases). V dropped 3 bases and J dropped 1 base, with 9 bases sitting between them. This CDR3 spans 14 amino acids. Germline loops: CDR1 SGHAT, CDR2 FQNNGV. CDR3 region: CASSLRGSQETQYF. The CDR3 DNA reads TGTGCCAGCAGCTTGAGGGGGAGCCAAGAGACCCAGTACTTC.

The rearrangement joins TRBV6-2 or TRBV6-3 to TRBJ2-7; D call uncertain. There are 17 residues in the CDR3. V was shortened by 5 bases and J by 4 bases, with 24 bases between the two germline ends. Germline CDR1 is MNHEY and CDR2 is SVGEGT. The DNA for the CDR3 is TGTGCCAGCAGTCTCCGGTTAACGCCAGAGAAGACTTACGAGCAGTACTTC. This sequence encodes CASSLRLTPEKTYEQYF.

This clonotype was observed a handful of times. Its ends do not fully match the called genes, so a read error is possible. The rearrangement joins TRBV11-3 to TRBJ1-1, with D unresolved. The CDR3 length is 15 residues. Per the germline V gene, CDR1 is SGHNT and CDR2 is YENEEA. The chain's CDR3 is CASSLTVGMNTEALF. CDR3 coding DNA: TGTGCCAGCAGCCTAACAGTAGGGATGAACACTGAAGCTCTCTTT.

A word on this clonotype: A junction end diverges from the germline sequence, so it may reflect a read error. This chain joins TRBV11-3 and TRBJ2-1; D gene uncertain. Germline V CDR1 and CDR2: SGHNT, YENEEA. The CDR3 loop spans 13 amino acids. The CDR3 region has the DNA TGTGCCAGCAGCTTAGACAGGAACAATGAACAGTTCTTC. Its protein product is CASSLDRNNEQFF.

Note on this clonotype: It may be a read error: a sequence one base away is much more abundant. The genes are TRBV29-1 and TRBJ2-2, with TRBD2 matching 7 bases. The CDR3 has 15 amino acids. Germline CDR1 is SQVTM and CDR2 is ANQGSEA. CDR3: CSVEDAAGAPGELLF. The CDR3 DNA reads as TGCAGCGTTGAAGACGCCGCGGGAGCCCCCGGGGAGCTGTTATTT.

Of note for this clonotype: The junction departs from the called germline gene at one end, perhaps through a read error. The V call is TRBV11-2, the J call TRBJ2-7, with a possible D match to TRBD2 (7 bases). CDR3 length: 14 amino acids. Germline V gene sequence: CDR1 SGHAT, CDR2 FQNNGV. The CDR3 region has the DNA TGCACCAGCAGCTTAGTGGGGGGGCTTGACGAGCAGTACTTC. Translating gives CTSSLVGGLDEQYF.

This clonotype was counted only a few times. The rearrangement joins TRBV20-1 to TRBJ2-3, with a possible D match to TRBD2 (5 bases). The CDR3 sequence is 15 residues long. The ends were cut back, 0 bases at V and 0 bases at J, with 10 bases in the middle. Germline lookup yields CDR1 DFQATT and CDR2 SNEGSKA (reference sequence). The CDR3 nucleotides are TGCAGTGCTAGAGATAATAGCGCCAGCACAGATACGCAGTATTTT. Its protein product is CSARDNSASTDTQYF.

With respect to this clonotype: Since a much larger clone is just one base distant, this may be a read error. J is TRBJ1-2 and V is TRBV6-5; 11 nucleotides line up with TRBD1. The germline V gene has CDR1 MNHEY and CDR2 SVGAGI. This CDR3 region has 19 residues. Trimming cost V 7 bases and J 8 bases; bases outside gene matches: 24. The CDR3: CASTAKSPGQGDPLEGYTF. Written as DNA, the CDR3 is TGTGCCAGCACTGCAAAATCCCCGGGACAGGGGGATCCCTTGGAGGGCTACACCTTC.

About this clonotype itself: Compared with germline, one end of the junction differs, possibly owing to a read error. This chain connects TRBV30 to TRBJ2-1; 11 bases line up with TRBD2. CDR3 length: 15 amino acids. Germline V CDR1 and CDR2: GTSNPN, SVGIG (reference sequence). As DNA, the CDR3 is TGTACCTGGAGACTAGCGGGGCTGTCCTACAATGAGCAGTTCTTC. This translates into CTWRLAGLSYNEQFF.

This chain links TRBV6-1 with TRBJ2-4, with unresolved D. The V gene's germline CDR1 is MNHNS and CDR2 SASEGT. This CDR3 comprises 11 residues. Trimming removed 10 bases from V and 1 base from J, with 5 bases in between. The CDR3 region is CATAAKNIQYF. CDR3 in DNA: TGTGCCACCGCGGCCAAAAACATTCAGTACTTC.

In regard to this clonotype: At one of its ends the junction is not consistent with the germline gene, which may arise from a read error. This chain joins TRBV4-3 and TRBJ2-1, with D tentatively TRBD2 (6 bases). The CDR3 length is 16 residues. Germline V gene sequence: CDR1 LGHNA, CDR2 YSLEER. DNA of the CDR3: TGCGTCAGCAGCCAAAATGCGGGAAGCCCCTACAATGAGCAGTCCTTC. Amino acid sequence: CVSSQNAGSPYNEQSF.